Following are 15 T cell receptor beta chains from one sample sequenced in a study of blood T cell repertoires in COVID-19 (dated by TCRdb to about 2020). Libraries were built with the immunoSEQ multiplex PCR assay. TCRdb carries this immuneACCESS record with in-frame sequences only. Its versions omit some clonotypes, under half of them owing to an unresolved V gene in the studies checked, with the rest unexplained. The sample contains around 190,000 clones, 88% of them found a single time. About a sixth of the sample goes to the ten largest clones. The material sequenced was peripheral blood. The receptors were gathered from a man between 45 and 60 years old with COVID-19, enrolled during active disease.

This chain links TRBV10-3 with TRBJ2-7, with TRBD1 as a possible D gene (6 bases). Trimming left V 8 bases short and J 1 base short, with 9 bases between. CDR1 is ENHRY and CDR2 is SYGVKD in the germline V gene. This CDR3 has 12 amino acids. CDR3 DNA sequence: TGTGCCATCGGGGACATTTCCTACGAGCAGTACTTC. As protein: CAIGDISYEQYF.

The chain combines TRBV3-1 (or the pseudogene TRBV3-2) with TRBJ2-3, with 8 positions matching TRBD1. The CDR3 loop spans 15 amino acids. V lost 0 bases to trimming and J lost 4 bases; unmatched junction nucleotides: 3. Germline CDR1 is LGHDT and CDR2 is YNNKEL (reference sequence). The DNA for the CDR3 is TGTGCCAGCAGCCAAGACAGGGGGCGATCAGATACGCAGTATTTT. Translating gives CASSQDRGRSDTQYF.

The chain is built from TRBV6-6 and TRBJ2-7; 10 bases are shared with TRBD1. Per germline, CDR1 MNHNY and CDR2 SVGAGI (reference sequence). The V and J ends lost 8 bases and 5 bases, in that order; junction bases with no gene match: 12. The length of the CDR3 is 15 residues. The CDR3 loop is CASDDRDRGGHEQYF. CDR3 nucleotide sequence: TGTGCCAGCGACGACCGGGACAGGGGAGGCCACGAGCAGTACTTC.

This rearrangement joins TRBV6-5 to TRBJ1-2; TRBD1 might be the D (6 bases). This CDR3 spans 15 amino acids. From germline, CDR1 is MNHEY and CDR2 SVGAGI. Deletions cut 0 bases from V and 3 bases from J, with 11 bases between. Here the CDR3 DNA reads TGTGCCAGCAGTTACTCGACAGGCCAGGACTATGGCTACACCTTC. Amino acid sequence: CASSYSTGQDYGYTF.

The chain has TRBV24-1 and TRBJ2-2, with 7 nucleotides matching TRBD1. CDR3 size: 13 residues. J lost 6 bases, V lost 7 bases, and 4 bases had no gene match. Germline CDR1 is KGHDR and CDR2 is SFDVKD. The CDR3 spells CATREQGSGELFF. DNA of the CDR3: TGTGCCACCAGGGAACAGGGGTCCGGGGAGCTGTTTTTT.

The chain employs TRBV28 and TRBJ1-4; TRBD1 matches 8 bases. The ends lost 3 bases at V and 7 bases at J; junction bases unmatched: 13. Germline V gene data show CDR1 as MDHEN and CDR2 as SYDVKM. The CDR3 is made up of 17 amino acids. The CDR3 protein is CASSFSIRTGGREKLFF. The CDR3 coding sequence is TGTGCCAGCAGTTTTAGTATTCGCACAGGGGGTCGTGAAAAACTGTTTTTT.

The chain joins TRBV5-1 to TRBJ1-2; 10 positions agree with TRBD1. Germline loops: CDR1 SGHRS, CDR2 YFSETQ. This CDR3 spans 13 amino acids. Germline trimming cut 4 bases from V and 6 bases from J; bases unmatched to any gene: 3. CDR3 bases: TGCGCCAGCAGCGGACAGGGGGGGCATGGCTACACCTTC. Translated: CASSGQGGHGYTF. Variable domain in full (rest from reference TRBV5-1 and TRBJ1-2): KAGVTQTPRYLIKTRGQQVTLSCSPISGHRSVSWYQQTPGQGLQFLFEYFSETQRNKGNFPGRFSGRQFSNSRSEMNVSTLELGDSALYLCASSGQGGHGYTFGSGTRLTVV.

V and J are TRBV27 and TRBJ2-7; the D gene is possibly TRBD1 (6 bases). V lost 8 bases and J 9 bases, leaving 17 bases between the germline ends. Per the germline V gene, CDR1 is MNHEY and CDR2 is SMNVEV (reference sequence). This CDR3 is 12 amino acids long. CDR3 sequence reads: CASGQGLLGQYF. For the CDR3, the DNA is TGTGCCAGCGGGCAGGGGTTGTTGGGGCAGTACTTC.

The gene calls are TRBV5-4 and TRBJ2-1; 8 positions agree with TRBD2. V shed 4 bases, J shed 0 bases, and the junction held 15 bases outside the gene matches. The CDR3 loop spans 19 amino acids. Germline lookup yields CDR1 SGHNT and CDR2 YYREEE (reference sequence). The CDR3 reads CASSPRGAGGQSSYNEQFF. CDR3 DNA: TGTGCCAGCAGCCCGAGGGGGGCGGGAGGCCAGAGCTCCTACAATGAGCAGTTCTTC.

The rearrangement uses TRBV6-5 and TRBJ2-3; a possible D gene is TRBD2 (6 bases). The CDR3 consists of 15 residues. Trimming took off 3 bases at V and 2 bases at J, with 12 bases between the two ends. CDR1 is MNHEY, CDR2 SVGAGI, per germline. In DNA form, the CDR3 reads TGTGCCAGCAGTTATGGGGGAGGATTCACAGATACGCAGTATTTT. Translating it yields CASSYGGGFTDTQYF.

The chain combines TRBV7-3 with TRBJ2-5; 12 bases line up with TRBD2. V shed 4 bases and J 4 bases; nucleotides not matched to a gene: 4. Germline V gives CDR1 SGHTA, CDR2 FQGTGA. The CDR3 contains 15 residues. The CDR3 coding sequence is TGTGCCAGCAGCTACGGGACTAGCGGGCGAGAGACCCAGTACTTC. Translated: CASSYGTSGRETQYF.

The chain uses TRBV9 and TRBJ2-7, with TRBD1 as a possible D gene (5 bases). Between the trimmed V and J ends, which lost 3 bases and 0 bases, there was a span of 16 bases. The CDR3 spans 16 residues. Germline CDR1 and CDR2: SGDLS and YYNGEE. The CDR3 spells CASSAREQATSYEQYF. DNA for the CDR3: TGTGCCAGCAGCGCGAGAGAACAGGCGACCTCCTACGAGCAGTACTTC.

This chain links TRBV7-9 with TRBJ2-7, with D perhaps matching TRBD2 (5 bases). The CDR3 loop spans 14 amino acids. Germline V lookup: CDR1 SEHNR, CDR2 FQNEAQ (reference sequence). V was shortened by 1 base and J by 7 bases, with 14 bases between the two germline ends. CDR3 in amino acids: CASSLERGIGEQYF. The CDR3 coding sequence is TGTGCCAGCAGCTTAGAAAGAGGGATCGGGGAGCAGTACTTC.

The CDR3 region is CASSPGTGNGNQPQHF. In nucleotides, the CDR3 is TGCGCCAGCAGCCCCGGGACAGGAAACGGTAATCAGCCCCAGCATTTT. The chain combines TRBV5-1 with TRBJ1-5; 8 bases fit TRBD1. CDR1 is SGHRS and CDR2 is YFSETQ in the germline V gene. V lost 4 bases, J lost 4 bases, and 10 bases stayed unmatched. The CDR3 spans 16 residues.

The V and J genes are TRBV5-4 and TRBJ1-1, with unresolved D. CDR3 length: 13 amino acids. The V gene's germline CDR1 is SGHNT and CDR2 YYREEE (reference sequence). The germline V and J ends were trimmed by 1 base and 7 bases, with 11 bases remaining between them. The CDR3 here is CASSLYTDVEAFF. The CDR3 nucleotides read TGTGCCAGCAGCTTGTACACAGACGTTGAAGCTTTCTTT.